Listed here are 22 T cell receptor beta chains from one sample, sequenced in a study of shared clonotypes between healthy human individuals. Here immunoSEQ multiplex PCR was the method, and the copy in TCRdb shows in-frame clones only, minus some. The sample holds over 95,000 clones, less than 60% seen once. Sequenced sample: PBMCs. Source of these receptors: a woman in her thirties or forties in good health. Some clones in this sample may be carry-over from other donors' samples.

The genes are TRBV5-5 and TRBJ1-6; D call uncertain. V lost 0 bases, J lost 7 bases, and 5 bases lay in between. The CDR3 is 13 residues long. Per the germline V gene, CDR1 is SGHKS and CDR2 is YYEKEE (reference sequence). CDR3 nucleotide sequence: TGTGCCAGCAGCTTGGGCAGGAATTCACCCCTCCACTTT. Amino acid sequence: CASSLGRNSPLHF.

This clone was observed at least ten times. V is TRBV5-8 and J is TRBJ1-4; D remains unclear. The CDR3 has 15 amino acids. Germline CDR1 reads SGHTS; CDR2 reads YDEGEE. Trimming left V 2 bases short and J 0 bases short, with 8 bases between. The CDR3 region is CASSFDGATNEKLFF. CDR3 in DNA: TGTGCCAGCAGCTTTGACGGTGCAACTAATGAAAAACTGTTTTTT.

This clone was observed a handful of times. The CDR3 nucleotides read TGTGCAAGGCCCGGGAAGAGCTCCTACGAGCAGTACTTC. Its translation: CARPGKSSYEQYF. The V and J genes are TRBV12-2 and TRBJ2-5; the table names TRBD2, a call not compared with the DNA. The J call may not be correct, given that the DNA end is closer to TRBJ2-7. TRBV12-2 is a pseudogene segment. This CDR3 region has 13 residues.

The V and J genes are TRBV28 and TRBJ1-1; D perhaps matches TRBD1 (6 bases). Trimming removed 2 bases from V and 6 bases from J, with 16 bases in between. Germline assignment: CDR1 MDHEN and CDR2 SYDVKM. CDR3 length: 15 amino acids. CDR3 residues: CASSLRGLPPPEAFF. DNA of the CDR3: TGTGCCAGCAGTTTACGGGGGCTTCCCCCCCCTGAAGCTTTCTTT.

V gene TRBV2 combines with J gene TRBJ2-2; TRBD1 agrees at 8 bases. Trimming took 6 bases from V and 2 from J; bases not matched to a gene: 2. The CDR3 contains 14 residues. Germline CDR1 is SNHLY and CDR2 is FYNNEI. CDR3 in DNA: TGTGCCAGCAGACAGGGGGAAAACACCGGGGAGCTGTTTTTT. Protein: CASRQGENTGELFF.

This clone showed up just a few times. This CDR3 fails to terminate in the conserved phenylalanine or tryptophan, so it likely reflects a read error. V gene TRBV30 combines with J gene TRBJ1-2; a possible D gene is TRBD1 (5 bases). The CDR3 spans 13 residues. Germline V CDR1 and CDR2: GTSNPN, SVGIG (reference sequence). The V and J ends lost 0 bases and 5 bases respectively, with 10 bases between them. CDR3 in amino acids: CAWSVAGEYGYTL. As DNA, the CDR3 is TGTGCCTGGAGTGTTGCGGGGGAGTATGGCTACACCCTC.

The table lists this clone with a count of one. The gene calls are TRBV6-4 and TRBJ2-3, with a tentative D call TRBD2 (5 bases). The V and J ends lost 3 bases and 4 bases respectively, with 11 bases between them. In germline, CDR1 is MRHNA, CDR2 SNTAGT. The CDR3 length is 14 residues. The CDR3 region has the DNA TGTGCCAGCAGTGAGGCGGGTTTGGCAGATACGCAGTATTTT. This codes for CASSEAGLADTQYF.

The chain links TRBV7-2 to TRBJ2-3, with D possibly matching TRBD2 (5 bases). V lost 0 bases and J 1 base, leaving 8 bases between the germline ends. Germline CDR1 reads SGHTA; CDR2 reads FQGNSA. The CDR3 totals 15 residues. CDR3 protein: CASSLAVARTDTQYF. The CDR3 bases are TGTGCCAGCAGCTTAGCAGTAGCGCGCACAGATACGCAGTATTTT.

This clone appeared a single time. The V call is TRBV18, the J call TRBJ2-3, with unresolved D. The CDR3 is made up of 13 amino acids. Trimming pared 1 base from V and 3 bases from J, leaving 5 bases between. Germline values: CDR1 KGHSH, CDR2 LQKENI. The CDR3 coding sequence is TGTGCCAGCTCACCACGGGCTACAGATACGCAGTATTTT. As protein: CASSPRATDTQYF.

Points on this clone: With a far larger clone one base away, a read error is the likely cause. The same CDR3 is also encoded by other DNA sequences in this sample. The chain carries TRBV5-1 and TRBJ1-2; TRBD1 agrees at 7 bases. Germline V gene sequence: CDR1 SGHRS, CDR2 YFSETQ. Trimming cost V 4 bases and J 8 bases; bases outside gene matches: 11. The CDR3 loop spans 14 amino acids. CDR3 nucleotide sequence: TGCGCCAGCAGCCCGGAGGGGACAGTTGCCGGCTACACCTTC. Its protein product is CASSPEGTVAGYTF.

Here the CDR3 DNA reads TGTGCCAGCAGTCCGGGACCGGATAATTCACCCCTCCACTTT. Translation gives CASSPGPDNSPLHF. The chain joins TRBV7-9 to TRBJ1-6, with TRBD1 as a possible D gene (5 bases). CDR1 is SEHNR and CDR2 is FQNEAQ in the germline V gene (reference sequence). The V and J ends lost 6 bases and 5 bases respectively, with 11 bases between them. CDR3 length: 14 amino acids.

This clone appeared a single time. The chain has TRBV18 and TRBJ2-7, with 8 bases fitting TRBD2. The junction had 4 bases not matched to a gene; V was cut back by 5 bases and J by 1 base. There are 14 residues in the CDR3. Per the germline V gene, CDR1 is KGHSH and CDR2 is LQKENI. In nucleotides, the CDR3 is TGTGCCAGCTCATGGACTAGCAATTCCTACGAGCAGTACTTC. This codes for CASSWTSNSYEQYF.

CDR3: CASSLVWERSEKLFF. CDR3 bases: TGTGCCAGCAGCTTAGTTTGGGAGAGGAGCGAAAAACTGTTTTTT. The chain links TRBV7-9 to TRBJ1-4; D remains unclear. The germline gives CDR1 SEHNR, CDR2 FQNEAQ (reference sequence). Trimming removed 1 base at V and 8 bases at J, with 14 bases between. The CDR3 contains 15 residues.

CDR3 residues: CASQAGEYYEQYF. The CDR3 DNA follows: TGTGCCAGCCAAGCGGGAGAGTACTACGAGCAGTACTTC. The chain combines TRBV7-8 with TRBJ2-7; 8 bases fit TRBD2. Germline V lookup: CDR1 SGHVS, CDR2 FQNEAQ. This CDR3 is built from 13 residues. J gave up 3 bases and V 8 bases, and 6 bases lay outside the gene matches.

In its sample, this clone was seen a few times. The chain couples TRBV27 to TRBJ1-2, with unresolved D. V gave up 2 bases and J gave up 3 bases, with 10 bases separating them. The CDR3 spans 14 residues. The germline CDR1 and CDR2 sequences are MNHEY and SMNVEV (reference sequence). CDR3 DNA: TGTGCCAGCAGTTTAACGTTCACGGACTATGGCTACACCTTC. Encoded protein: CASSLTFTDYGYTF.

This clone was counted a few times. The CDR3 protein is CASSDGNPSGELFF. CDR3 in DNA: TGCGCCAGCAGTGACGGGAACCCGTCCGGGGAGCTGTTTTTT. V is TRBV10-1 and J is TRBJ2-2; perhaps TRBD2 as D (5 bases). Trimming took 3 bases from V and 6 from J, leaving 11 bases between them. The CDR3 runs to 14 residues. Germline V lookup: CDR1 WNHNN, CDR2 SYGVQD (reference sequence).

The chain has TRBV18 and TRBJ1-1; 7 nucleotides match TRBD1. From germline, CDR1 is KGHSH and CDR2 LQKENI. This CDR3 has 14 residues. The J segment lost 1 base and the V segment lost 3 bases, leaving 2 bases of the junction unmatched. The CDR3 bases are TGTGCCAGCTCACCCCAGGGGGGGAACACTGAAGCTTTCTTT. Translating it yields CASSPQGGNTEAFF.

This clone was observed at least ten times. The rearrangement joins TRBV29-1 to TRBJ2-3; D ambiguous. CDR3 length: 13 residues. In germline, CDR1 is SQVTM, CDR2 ANQGSEA. V gave up 1 base and J gave up 8 bases, with 13 bases separating them. As DNA, the CDR3 is TGCAGCGTTGAAGGCCAGATCCTCGCTACGCAGTATTTT. Its protein product is CSVEGQILATQYF.

This clone appeared many times. The V gene is TRBV18, the J gene TRBJ1-1; TRBD1 might be the D (6 bases). This CDR3 contains 12 residues. Trimming stripped 3 bases from V and 7 bases from J, with 9 bases between. Germline values: CDR1 KGHSH, CDR2 LQKENI. The CDR3 coding sequence is TGTGCCAGCTCACCCACAGGGCATGAAGCTTTCTTT. Translation: CASSPTGHEAFF.

This clone was detected many times. The rearrangement uses TRBV5-4 and TRBJ2-7; perhaps D is TRBD1 or TRBD2 (5 bases each). Trimming removed 4 bases from V and 0 bases from J, with 11 bases in between. The CDR3 is 14 amino acids. Germline CDR1 reads SGHNT; CDR2 reads YYREEE (reference sequence). The CDR3 DNA reads as TGTGCCAGCAGCGGGGACGGAAACTCCTACGAGCAGTACTTC. Protein: CASSGDGNSYEQYF.

The V call is TRBV29-1, the J call TRBJ2-2, with 8 bases lining up with TRBD1. Germline V lookup: CDR1 SQVTM, CDR2 ANQGSEA. V was pared by 3 bases and J by 5 bases, with 5 bases of the junction left unmatched. The CDR3 contains 14 residues. CDR3 residues: CSVDRTGSTGELFF. CDR3 nucleotides: TGCAGCGTTGACAGGACAGGGAGTACCGGGGAGCTGTTTTTT.

The chain recombines TRBV9 with TRBJ2-7; 8 nucleotides agree with TRBD1. The CDR3 is made up of 19 amino acids. The trim removed 4 bases at V and 1 base at J, leaving 19 bases unmatched. Germline lookup yields CDR1 SGDLS and CDR2 YYNGEE. CDR3 bases: TGTGCCAGCAGCTTAGCGGTGAGAACAGGGGGACTGGGGTCCTACGAGCAGTACTTC. Protein product: CASSLAVRTGGLGSYEQYF.